This T cell receptor beta chain was obtained from a study of T cells after yellow fever vaccination. A 5'RACE template-switching step, the method used to make TCR cDNA, added a universal primer site and UMIs. TCRdb passed the 5' RACE reads through MiXCR, listing each CDR3 protein once. The sample has 450,000 to 600,000 distinct CDR3 sequences; about 14% are singletons. Unmatched junction bases numbered 11, after V lost 8 bases and J lost 4 bases. The CDR3 contains 15 residues. Germline-derived CDR1 and CDR2 are SGHTA and FQGNSA. Notes on this clonotype: Its matching antigen is unknown.

General study findings and limits: Clonotypes shared by both compartments, CD4 and CD8, made up a small share. Researchers cautioned that FACS-sorted repertoires could harbor abundant clonotypes contaminating from the bulk population. Most primary-vaccination clones recurred post-booster (about 96% CD4, 85% to 90% CD8).

The receptor comes from a man aged 25 to 40 who received the YFV17D yellow fever vaccine. V is TRBV7-2 and J is TRBJ2-1; 7 bases are shared with TRBD1. The input for sequencing was PBMCs, taken on the day of the yellow fever booster vaccination. The CDR3: CASSGVRGSYNEQFF. CDR3 nucleotides: TGTGCCAGCTCAGGGGTCAGGGGGTCTTACAATGAGCAGTTCTTC.